These 21 T cell receptor beta chains were sequenced from one sample in a study of CD8 T cells in Susac syndrome. It was with random hexamers that about 0.45 to 1 ug RNA was reverse transcribed. TCRdb re-derived calls from the immunoSEQ multiplex PCR reads in MiXCR, one entry per CDR3 protein. The table records 120,000 to 150,000 distinct CDR3 sequences, approximately 94% of them present only once. The sequencing sample was made of CD4+ T cells from PBMCs. The receptors were sampled from a human donor with Susac syndrome.

This clonotype was counted once. The genes are TRBV29-1 and TRBJ1-2, with a weak D call TRBD1 (6 bases). V was trimmed by 4 bases and J by 4 bases, leaving 10 bases between them. Germline CDR1 and CDR2: SQVTM and ANQGSEA. The CDR3 runs 12 residues. The CDR3 bases are TGCAGCGTTGTCCAGGGGAGCTATGGCTACACCTTC. Translating gives CSVVQGSYGYTF. Complete variable domain (other parts from reference TRBV29-1 and TRBJ1-2): SAVISQKPSRDICQRGTSLTIQCQVDSQVTMMFWYRQQPGQSLTLIATANQGSEATYESGFVIDKFPISRPNLTFSTLTVSNMSPEDSSIYLCSVVQGSYGYTFGSGTRLTVV.

This chain links TRBV29-1 with TRBJ2-3; 7 bases match TRBD1. Germline-derived CDR1 and CDR2 are SQVTM and ANQGSEA. The ends lost 8 bases at V and 4 bases at J; junction bases unmatched: 9. This CDR3 region has 13 residues. The CDR3 sequence is CSYSDRDPDTQYF. The CDR3 region has the DNA TGCAGCTATTCCGACAGGGACCCAGATACGCAGTATTTT.

The V call is TRBV12-3 or TRBV12-4, the J call TRBJ2-7, with 7 positions matching TRBD1. CDR3 size: 12 residues. Trimming took 6 bases from V and 3 from J; bases not matched to a gene: 2. The CDR3 DNA reads TGTGCCAGCAGAAGGACAGGCTACGAGCAGTACTTC. Residues: CASRRTGYEQYF.

Only one count was recorded for this clonotype. DNA of the CDR3: TGTGCCAGCAGTTCGGCGGCTTGGACAGGGGACTACGAGCAGTACTTC. Translation gives CASSSAAWTGDYEQYF. The chain uses TRBV6-2 or TRBV6-3 and TRBJ2-7; 9 bases match TRBD1. The length of the CDR3 is 16 residues. The V and J ends lost 4 bases and 3 bases, in that order; junction bases with no gene match: 10. Germline V gene lookup returns CDR1 MNHEY and CDR2 SVGEGT.

The chain employs TRBV10-1 and TRBJ2-3, with D tentatively TRBD2 (5 bases). Trimming stripped 6 bases from V and 5 bases from J, with 9 bases between. The CDR3 extends over 12 amino acids. Germline lookup yields CDR1 WNHNN and CDR2 SYGVQD (reference sequence). CDR3 DNA: TGCGCCAGCAGCCCGGGGATAGATACGCAGTATTTT. Residues: CASSPGIDTQYF.

The gene calls are TRBV5-6 and TRBJ1-5; 8 bases agree with TRBD1. The germline gives CDR1 SGHDT, CDR2 YYEEEE. The CDR3 sequence is 15 residues long. J lost 2 bases, V lost 4 bases, and 5 bases had no gene match. In nucleotides, the CDR3 is TGTGCCAGCAGCGGACCGGGACAGGGCAATCAGCCCCAGCATTTT. It specifies CASSGPGQGNQPQHF.

The chain uses TRBV25-1 and TRBJ2-2, with D hard to call. V lost 4 bases to trimming and J lost 3 bases, with 9 bases between them. Germline CDR1 is MGHDK and CDR2 is SYGVNS. This CDR3 is 14 amino acids long. The CDR3 DNA reads as TGTGCCAGCAGTGGGCCTAGGTACACCGGGGAGCTGTTTTTT. It translates to CASSGPRYTGELFF.

The rearrangement links TRBV20-1 to TRBJ2-7; TRBD2 matches 8 bases. The V gene end was trimmed by 6 bases and the J gene end by 6 bases; junction bases not matched to a gene: 13. Germline lookup yields CDR1 DFQATT and CDR2 SNEGSKA (reference sequence). The CDR3 covers 14 residues. This CDR3 is CSATRPGLVSEQYF. The CDR3 DNA sequence: TGCAGTGCCACGAGGCCGGGACTAGTTTCCGAGCAGTACTTC.

CDR3 protein: CASSPGGRATEAFF. The CDR3 bases are TGTGCCAGCAGCCCAGGGGGGCGTGCCACTGAAGCTTTCTTT. The V gene is TRBV7-3, the J gene TRBJ1-1; 7 bases align to TRBD1. The trim removed 5 bases at V and 4 bases at J, leaving 7 bases unmatched. Germline V gene lookup returns CDR1 SGHTA and CDR2 FQGTGA. CDR3 length: 14 residues.

This rearrangement joins TRBV9 to TRBJ2-5, with D possibly TRBD2 on 5 matching bases. The CDR3 runs 13 residues. The V end was cut by 0 bases, the J end by 5 bases, with 8 bases between. Germline V gene sequence: CDR1 SGDLS, CDR2 YYNGEE. This CDR3 reads CASSVAPGETQYF. The CDR3 DNA sequence: TGTGCCAGCAGCGTAGCTCCGGGGGAGACCCAGTACTTC.

The J gene is TRBJ1-2, the V gene TRBV6-6, with D possibly TRBD1 on 5 matching bases. Trimming removed 2 bases at V and 2 bases at J, with 9 bases between. The CDR3 covers 14 residues. Germline loops: CDR1 MNHNY, CDR2 SVGAGI (reference sequence). The CDR3 bases are TGTGCCAGCAGTTACGGCCGGGACAACTATGGCTACACCTTC. Translated: CASSYGRDNYGYTF.

This clonotype is a singleton in its sample. The chain joins TRBV13 to TRBJ2-1; no definite D call. The V end lost 2 bases, the J end lost 9 bases, and 8 bases lay between the germline ends. The CDR3 extends over 12 amino acids. CDR1 is PRHDT, CDR2 FYEKMQ, per germline (reference sequence). The CDR3 sequence is CASSLKPGEQFF. The CDR3 DNA reads TGTGCCAGCAGCTTAAAGCCTGGTGAGCAGTTCTTC.

The chain uses TRBV20-1 and TRBJ1-5, with 7 bases fitting TRBD1. The CDR3 is 14 residues long. Unmatched junction bases numbered 12, after V lost 6 bases and J lost 7 bases. Germline lookup yields CDR1 DFQATT and CDR2 SNEGSKA (reference sequence). The CDR3 nucleotides are TGCAGTGCCACTGACAGGGTTGCAAGGCAGCCCCAGCATTTT. Translation gives CSATDRVARQPQHF.

This chain connects TRBV10-3 to TRBJ2-3; 9 nucleotides line up with TRBD2. The CDR3 length is 13 residues. The germline V gene encodes CDR1 ENHRY and CDR2 SYGVKD. J was trimmed by 6 bases and V by 6 bases; bases with no gene match: 4. The CDR3 coding sequence is TGTGCCATCAGAGCGGGGGGCAGGGATACGCAGTATTTT. It specifies CAIRAGGRDTQYF.

This chain joins TRBV5-6 and TRBJ1-2; D ambiguous. The CDR3 is made up of 13 amino acids. Germline loops: CDR1 SGHDT, CDR2 YYEEEE. V was clipped by 5 bases and J by 8 bases, with 16 bases between them. The CDR3 nucleotides read TGTGCCAGCAGTTTACAGCCTGACCTCGGCTACACCTTC. As protein: CASSLQPDLGYTF. Using reference TRBV5-6 and TRBJ1-2 for the parts outside the CDR3, the full variable domain is DAGVTQSPTHLIKTRGQQVTLRCSPKSGHDTVSWYQQALGQGPQFIFQYYEEEERQRGNFPDRFSGHQFPNYSSELNVNALLLGDSALYLCASSLQPDLGYTFGSGTRLTVV.

The genes are TRBV20-1 and TRBJ2-5, with 9 bases that match TRBD2. The CDR3 runs 15 residues. The V gene's germline CDR1 is DFQATT and CDR2 SNEGSKA (reference sequence). With V trimmed by 6 bases and J by 5 bases, 13 bases remained unmatched. The CDR3 is CSARSSGGGLETQYF. The CDR3 nucleotides read TGCAGTGCGAGAAGTAGCGGGGGAGGGTTGGAGACCCAGTACTTC.

The CDR3 protein is CASSLAQGGEKAFF. In DNA, the CDR3 is TGTGCCAGCAGCTTAGCTCAAGGCGGGGAAAAAGCTTTCTTT. The chain carries TRBV7-9 and TRBJ1-1; unclear D gene. There are 14 residues in the CDR3. The germline V gene encodes CDR1 SEHNR and CDR2 FQNEAQ (reference sequence). V was shortened by 0 bases and J by 9 bases, with 14 bases between the two germline ends.

The genes are TRBV20-1 and TRBJ1-1, with D possibly matching TRBD1 (6 bases). Germline V gives CDR1 DFQATT, CDR2 SNEGSKA (reference sequence). The length of the CDR3 is 15 residues. The germline V and J ends were trimmed by 0 bases and 1 base, with 12 bases remaining between them. CDR3: CSAREGRGANTEAFF. Here the CDR3 DNA reads TGCAGTGCTAGAGAAGGGCGGGGGGCGAACACTGAAGCTTTCTTT.

The chain links TRBV14 to TRBJ1-1; 10 nucleotides line up with TRBD1. The CDR3 runs 15 residues. Trimming removed 4 bases from V and 4 bases from J; junction bases left unmatched: 6. The germline V gene has CDR1 SGHDN and CDR2 FVKESK. This chain's CDR3 is CASSRRGTGATEAFF. The CDR3 coding sequence is TGTGCCAGCAGCCGCCGCGGGACAGGGGCCACTGAAGCTTTCTTT.

The DNA of the CDR3 is TGCAGCGTTGAAGAACCGACAGGGAACAGAGATGGCTACACCTTC. Protein sequence: CSVEEPTGNRDGYTF. The chain recombines TRBV29-1 with TRBJ1-2; 7 nucleotides agree with TRBD1. The germline V gene encodes CDR1 SQVTM and CDR2 ANQGSEA. CDR3 size: 15 residues. V gave up 0 bases and J gave up 6 bases; unmatched junction bases: 10.

This CDR3 is CASSQTGANRNTEAFF. CDR3 bases: TGTGCCAGCAGCCAAACGGGGGCGAATCGGAACACTGAAGCTTTCTTT. The rearrangement links TRBV4-2 to TRBJ1-1; D is possibly TRBD1 (6 bases). The germline V and J ends were trimmed by 2 bases and 1 base, with 14 bases remaining between them. The CDR3 is 16 residues long. CDR1 is LGHNA and CDR2 is YNFKEQ in the germline V gene.